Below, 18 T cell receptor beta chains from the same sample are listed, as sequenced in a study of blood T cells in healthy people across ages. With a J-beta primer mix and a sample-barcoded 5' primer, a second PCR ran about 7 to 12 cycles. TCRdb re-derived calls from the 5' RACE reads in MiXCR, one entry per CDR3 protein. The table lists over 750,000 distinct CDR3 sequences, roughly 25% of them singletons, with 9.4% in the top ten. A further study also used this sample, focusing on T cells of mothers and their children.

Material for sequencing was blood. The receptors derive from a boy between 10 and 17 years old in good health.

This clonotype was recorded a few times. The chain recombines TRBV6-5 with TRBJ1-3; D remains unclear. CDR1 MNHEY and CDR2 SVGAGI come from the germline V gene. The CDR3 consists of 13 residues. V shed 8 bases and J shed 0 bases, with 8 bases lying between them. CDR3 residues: CASGVDSGNTIYF. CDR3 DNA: TGTGCCAGCGGGGTGGACTCTGGAAACACCATATATTTT.

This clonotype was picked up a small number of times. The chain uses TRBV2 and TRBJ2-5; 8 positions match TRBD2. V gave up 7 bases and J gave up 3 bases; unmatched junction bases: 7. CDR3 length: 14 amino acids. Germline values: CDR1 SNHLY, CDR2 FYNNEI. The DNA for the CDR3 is TGTGCCAGCATCTCCAGCGGGAGAGAAGAGACCCAGTACTTC. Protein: CASISSGREETQYF.

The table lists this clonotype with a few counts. Written as DNA, the CDR3 is TGTGCCAGCAGTGGGACAGCAAGCAATCAGCCCCAGCATTTT. Amino acid sequence: CASSGTASNQPQHF. The gene calls are TRBV12-3 or TRBV12-4 and TRBJ1-5; TRBD1 agrees at 7 bases. CDR3 size: 14 residues. The trim removed 5 bases at V and 1 base at J, leaving 2 bases unmatched.

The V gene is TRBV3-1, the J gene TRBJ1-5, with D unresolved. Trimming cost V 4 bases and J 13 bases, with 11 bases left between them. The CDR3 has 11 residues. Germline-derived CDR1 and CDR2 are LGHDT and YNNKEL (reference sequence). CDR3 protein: CASSPRTVQHF. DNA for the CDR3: TGTGCCAGCAGCCCTCGGACCGTTCAGCATTTT.

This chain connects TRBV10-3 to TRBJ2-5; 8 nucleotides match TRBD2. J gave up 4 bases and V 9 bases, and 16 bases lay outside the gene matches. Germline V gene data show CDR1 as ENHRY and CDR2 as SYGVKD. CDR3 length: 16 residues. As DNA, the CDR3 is TGTGCCATTACGGACCGGGGGGGTTTATTCCCAGAGACCCAGTACTTC. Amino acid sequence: CAITDRGGLFPETQYF.

CDR3 amino acids: CASSGTGISTDTQYF. DNA for the CDR3: TGTGCCAGCAGCGGAACCGGGATTAGCACAGATACGCAGTATTTT. The chain couples TRBV7-2 to TRBJ2-3; TRBD2 might be the D (5 bases). The CDR3 spans 15 residues. V was shortened by 5 bases and J by 0 bases, with 12 bases between the two germline ends. CDR1 is SGHTA and CDR2 is FQGNSA in the germline V gene.

CDR3 sequence: CASSWGTNEKLFF. The DNA for the CDR3 is TGTGCCAGCAGTTGGGGAACTAATGAAAAACTGTTTTTT. The J gene is TRBJ1-4, the V gene TRBV21-1. TRBV21-1 is a listed pseudogene. There are 13 residues in the CDR3.

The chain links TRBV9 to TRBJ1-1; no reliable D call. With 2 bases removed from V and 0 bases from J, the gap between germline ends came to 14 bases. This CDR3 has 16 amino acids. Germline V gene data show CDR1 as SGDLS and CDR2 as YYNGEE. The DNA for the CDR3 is TGTGCCAGCAGCGTGGGTCTTGGGGTGATGAACACTGAAGCTTTCTTT. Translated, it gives CASSVGLGVMNTEAFF. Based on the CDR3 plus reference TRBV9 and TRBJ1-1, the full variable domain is DSGVTQTPKHLITATGQRVTLRCSPRSGDLSVYWYQQSLDQGLQFLIQYYNGEERAKGNILERFSAQQFPDLHSELNLSSLELGDSALYFCASSVGLGVMNTEAFFGQGTRLTVV.

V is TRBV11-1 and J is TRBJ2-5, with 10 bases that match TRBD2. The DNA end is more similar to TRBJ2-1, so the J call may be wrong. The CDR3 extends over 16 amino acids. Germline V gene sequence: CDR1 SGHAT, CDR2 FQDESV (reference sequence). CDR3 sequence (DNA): TGTGCCAGCAGCTTAGCCCTAGCGGGAGTATACAATGAGCAGTTCTTC. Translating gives CASSLALAGVYNEQFF.

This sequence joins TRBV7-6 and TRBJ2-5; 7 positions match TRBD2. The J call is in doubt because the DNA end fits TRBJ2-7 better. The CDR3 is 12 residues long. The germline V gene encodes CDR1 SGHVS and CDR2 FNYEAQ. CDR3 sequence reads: CASRGGEYEQYF. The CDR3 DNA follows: TGTGCCAGCAGGGGAGGGGAATACGAGCAGTACTTC.

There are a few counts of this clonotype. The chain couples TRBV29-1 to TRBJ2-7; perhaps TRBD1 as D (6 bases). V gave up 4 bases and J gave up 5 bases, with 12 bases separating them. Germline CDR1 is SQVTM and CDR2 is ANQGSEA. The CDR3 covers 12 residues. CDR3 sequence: CSVGGQGDEQYF. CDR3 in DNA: TGCAGCGTTGGGGGGCAGGGCGACGAGCAGTACTTC.

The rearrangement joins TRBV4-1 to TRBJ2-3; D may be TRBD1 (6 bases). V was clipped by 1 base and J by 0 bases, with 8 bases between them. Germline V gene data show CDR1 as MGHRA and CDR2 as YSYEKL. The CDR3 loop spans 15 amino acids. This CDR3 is CASSQVRGSTDTQYF. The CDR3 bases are TGCGCCAGCAGCCAAGTGAGGGGGAGCACAGATACGCAGTATTTT.

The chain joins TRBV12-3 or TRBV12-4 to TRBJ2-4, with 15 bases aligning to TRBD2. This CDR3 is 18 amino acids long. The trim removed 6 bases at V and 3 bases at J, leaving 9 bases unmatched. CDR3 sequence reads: CASRIGTSGGRGKNIQYF. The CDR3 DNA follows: TGTGCCAGCAGGATCGGGACTAGCGGGGGGCGTGGCAAAAACATTCAGTACTTC.

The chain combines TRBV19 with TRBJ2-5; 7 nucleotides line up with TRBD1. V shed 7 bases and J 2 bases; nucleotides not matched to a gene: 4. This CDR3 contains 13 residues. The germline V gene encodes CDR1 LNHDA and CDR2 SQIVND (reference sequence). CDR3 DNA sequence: TGTGCCAGTACCCCGACAGGGCAAGAGACCCAGTACTTC. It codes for CASTPTGQETQYF.

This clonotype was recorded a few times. The CDR3 region has the DNA TGCAGTGCTACAGCAGGGAGTAAGAACACTGAAGCTTTCTTT. Its translation: CSATAGSKNTEAFF. V is TRBV20-1 and J is TRBJ1-1; TRBD1 is a possible D gene (5 bases). The V and J ends lost 4 bases and 1 base respectively, with 13 bases between them. This CDR3 region has 14 residues. Germline CDR1 DFQATT, CDR2 SNEGSKA (reference sequence).

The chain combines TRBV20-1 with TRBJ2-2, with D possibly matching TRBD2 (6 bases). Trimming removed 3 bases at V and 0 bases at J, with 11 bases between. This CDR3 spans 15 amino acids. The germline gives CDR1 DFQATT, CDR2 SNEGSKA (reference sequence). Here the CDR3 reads CSARWERANTGELFF. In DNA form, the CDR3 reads TGCAGTGCTAGGTGGGAGCGGGCGAACACCGGGGAGCTGTTTTTT.

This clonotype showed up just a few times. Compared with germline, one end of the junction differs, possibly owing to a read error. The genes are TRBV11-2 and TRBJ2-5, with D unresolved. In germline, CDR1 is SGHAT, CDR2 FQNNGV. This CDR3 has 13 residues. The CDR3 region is CASSIEVQETQYF. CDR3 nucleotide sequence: TGTGCCAGCAGCATAGAGGTACAAGAGACCCAGTACTTC.

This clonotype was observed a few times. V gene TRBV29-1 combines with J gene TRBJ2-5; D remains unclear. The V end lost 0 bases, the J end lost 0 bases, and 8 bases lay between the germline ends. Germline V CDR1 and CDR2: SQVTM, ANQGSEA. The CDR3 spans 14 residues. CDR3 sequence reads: CSVEEVNYQETQYF. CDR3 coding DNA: TGCAGCGTTGAAGAAGTCAACTACCAAGAGACCCAGTACTTC.